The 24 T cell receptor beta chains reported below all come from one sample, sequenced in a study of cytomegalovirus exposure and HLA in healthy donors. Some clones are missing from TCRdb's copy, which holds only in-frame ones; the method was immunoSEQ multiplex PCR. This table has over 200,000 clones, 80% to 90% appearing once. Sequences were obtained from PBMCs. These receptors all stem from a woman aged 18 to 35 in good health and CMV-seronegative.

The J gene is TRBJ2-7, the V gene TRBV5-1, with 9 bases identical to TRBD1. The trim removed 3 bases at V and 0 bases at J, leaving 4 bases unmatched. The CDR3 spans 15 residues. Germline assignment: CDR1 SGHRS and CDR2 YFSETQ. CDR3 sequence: CASSWTGALSYEQYF. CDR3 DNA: TGCGCCAGCAGCTGGACAGGGGCCCTCTCCTACGAGCAGTACTTC.

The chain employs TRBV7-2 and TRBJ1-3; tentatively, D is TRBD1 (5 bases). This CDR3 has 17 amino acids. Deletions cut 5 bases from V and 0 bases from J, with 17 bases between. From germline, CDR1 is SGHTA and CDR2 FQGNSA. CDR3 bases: TGTGCCAGCAGCAAGAACCCGGGACTAATCTCTGGAAACACCATATATTTT. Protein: CASSKNPGLISGNTIYF.

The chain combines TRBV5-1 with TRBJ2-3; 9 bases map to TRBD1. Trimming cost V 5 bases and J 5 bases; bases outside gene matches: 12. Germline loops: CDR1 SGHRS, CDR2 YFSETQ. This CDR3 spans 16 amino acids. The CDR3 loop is CASSALGTGSQDTQYF. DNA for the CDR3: TGCGCCAGCAGTGCTTTAGGGACAGGGTCACAAGATACGCAGTATTTT.

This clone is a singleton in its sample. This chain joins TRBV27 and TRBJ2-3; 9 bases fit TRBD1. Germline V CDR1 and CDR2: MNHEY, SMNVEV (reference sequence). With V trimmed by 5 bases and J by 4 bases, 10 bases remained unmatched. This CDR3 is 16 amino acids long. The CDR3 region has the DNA TGTGCCAGCAGTGAATCCGGGACAGGGTCGGCAGATACGCAGTATTTT. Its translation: CASSESGTGSADTQYF.

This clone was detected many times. The CDR3 region has the DNA TGCGCCAGCAGCTTGCTTCCAGGCACAGATACGCAGTATTTT. As protein: CASSLLPGTDTQYF. V is TRBV5-1 and J is TRBJ2-3; D is uncertain. Germline V lookup: CDR1 SGHRS, CDR2 YFSETQ. V was clipped by 1 base and J by 1 base, with 7 bases between them. There are 14 residues in the CDR3. The whole variable domain, filled in from reference TRBV5-1 and TRBJ2-3, reads KAGVTQTPRYLIKTRGQQVTLSCSPISGHRSVSWYQQTPGQGLQFLFEYFSETQRNKGNFPGRFSGRQFSNSRSEMNVSTLELGDSALYLCASSLLPGTDTQYFGPGTRLTVL.

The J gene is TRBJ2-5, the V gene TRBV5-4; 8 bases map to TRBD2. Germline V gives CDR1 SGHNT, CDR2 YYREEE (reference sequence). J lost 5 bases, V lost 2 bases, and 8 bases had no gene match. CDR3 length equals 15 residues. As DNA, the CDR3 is TGTGCCAGCAGCTTCGGGCGGGGGGCGAGGGAGACCCAGTACTTC. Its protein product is CASSFGRGARETQYF.

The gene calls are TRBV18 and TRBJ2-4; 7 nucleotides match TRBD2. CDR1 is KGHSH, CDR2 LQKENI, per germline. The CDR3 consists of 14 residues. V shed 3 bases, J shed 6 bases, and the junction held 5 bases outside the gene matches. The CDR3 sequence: CASSPYGEGNIQYF. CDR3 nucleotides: TGTGCCAGCTCACCTTATGGGGAGGGAAACATTCAGTACTTC.

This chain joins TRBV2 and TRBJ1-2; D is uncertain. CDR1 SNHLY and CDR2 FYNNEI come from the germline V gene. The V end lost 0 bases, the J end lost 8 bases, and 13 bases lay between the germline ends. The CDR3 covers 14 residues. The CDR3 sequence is CASSEALLGSGYTF. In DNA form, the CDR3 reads TGTGCCAGCAGTGAAGCGCTTCTAGGGAGCGGCTACACCTTC.

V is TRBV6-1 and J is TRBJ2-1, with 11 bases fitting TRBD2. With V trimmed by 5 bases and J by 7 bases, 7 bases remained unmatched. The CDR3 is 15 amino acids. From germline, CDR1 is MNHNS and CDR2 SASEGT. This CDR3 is CASSKLAGEANEQFF. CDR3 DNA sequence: TGTGCCAGCAGTAAACTAGCGGGAGAGGCGAATGAGCAGTTCTTC.

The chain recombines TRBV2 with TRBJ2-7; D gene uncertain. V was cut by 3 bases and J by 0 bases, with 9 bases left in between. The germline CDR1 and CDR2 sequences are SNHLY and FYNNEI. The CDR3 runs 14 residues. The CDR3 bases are TGTGCCAGCAGTGAGTGGCCGTCCTCCTACGAGCAGTACTTC. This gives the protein CASSEWPSSYEQYF.

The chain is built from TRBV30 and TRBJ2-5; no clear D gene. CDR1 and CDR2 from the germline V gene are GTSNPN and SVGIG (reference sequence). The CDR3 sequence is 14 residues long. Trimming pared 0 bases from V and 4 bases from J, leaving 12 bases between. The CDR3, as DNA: TGTGCCTGGAGTGTACCCCCGAGTTCAGAGACCCAGTACTTC. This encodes CAWSVPPSSETQYF.

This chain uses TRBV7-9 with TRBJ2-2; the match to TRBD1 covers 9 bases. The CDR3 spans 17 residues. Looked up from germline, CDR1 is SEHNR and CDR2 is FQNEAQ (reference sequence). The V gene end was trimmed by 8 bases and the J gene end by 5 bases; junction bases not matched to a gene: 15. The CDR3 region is CASGAASGQGDTGELFF. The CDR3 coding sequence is TGTGCCAGCGGAGCGGCCTCGGGACAGGGAGATACCGGGGAGCTGTTTTTT.

In DNA form, the CDR3 reads TGTGCCAGCAGTTTATGGGTCGGGACAGCAACTGAAAAACTGTTTTTT. This codes for CASSLWVGTATEKLFF. The chain couples TRBV28 to TRBJ1-4; 7 nucleotides align to TRBD1. This CDR3 has 16 amino acids. J was trimmed by 7 bases and V by 0 bases; bases with no gene match: 8. Germline V CDR1 and CDR2: MDHEN, SYDVKM.

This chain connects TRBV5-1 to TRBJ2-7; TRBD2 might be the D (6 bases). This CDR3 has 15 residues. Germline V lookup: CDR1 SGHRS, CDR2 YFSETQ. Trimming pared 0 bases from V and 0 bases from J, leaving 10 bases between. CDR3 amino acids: CASSLESGPSYEQYF. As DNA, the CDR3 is TGCGCCAGCAGCTTGGAGAGCGGGCCCTCCTACGAGCAGTACTTC.

The CDR3 region has the DNA TGTGCCAGCAGCTTAGGGGGCCCACTTCAGCCCCAGCATTTT. Translating it yields CASSLGGPLQPQHF. The V and J genes are TRBV7-9 and TRBJ1-5; tentative D call: TRBD1 (5 bases). The V gene's germline CDR1 is SEHNR and CDR2 FQNEAQ (reference sequence). V lost 1 base, J lost 6 bases, and 10 bases lay in between. This CDR3 region has 14 residues. Full variable domain (outside the CDR3, taken from reference TRBV7-9 and TRBJ1-5): DTGVSQNPRHKITKRGQNVTFRCDPISEHNRLYWYRQTLGQGPEFLTYFQNEAQLEKSRLLSDRFSAERPKGSFSTLEIQRTEQGDSAMYLCASSLGGPLQPQHFGDGTRLSIL.

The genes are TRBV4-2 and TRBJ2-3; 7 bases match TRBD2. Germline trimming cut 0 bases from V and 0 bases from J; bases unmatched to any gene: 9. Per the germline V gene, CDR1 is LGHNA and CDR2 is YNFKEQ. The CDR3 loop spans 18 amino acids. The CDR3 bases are TGTGCCAGCAGCCAAGATCGGGCTAGCGGTACTAGCACAGATACGCAGTATTTT. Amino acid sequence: CASSQDRASGTSTDTQYF.

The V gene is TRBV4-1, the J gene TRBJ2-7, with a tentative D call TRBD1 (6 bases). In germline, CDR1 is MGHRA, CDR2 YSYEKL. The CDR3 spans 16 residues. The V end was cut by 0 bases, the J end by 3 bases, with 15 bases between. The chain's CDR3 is CASSQDLGGDFYEQYF. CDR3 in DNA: TGCGCCAGCAGCCAAGATTTAGGGGGTGACTTCTACGAGCAGTACTTC.

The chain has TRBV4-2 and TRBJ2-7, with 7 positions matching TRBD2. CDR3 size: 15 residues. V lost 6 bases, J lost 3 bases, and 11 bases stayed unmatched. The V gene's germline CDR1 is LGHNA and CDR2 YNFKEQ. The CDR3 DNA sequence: TGTGCCAGCAGTACGGCGGCGGGAGTAGACTACGAGCAGTACTTC. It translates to CASSTAAGVDYEQYF.

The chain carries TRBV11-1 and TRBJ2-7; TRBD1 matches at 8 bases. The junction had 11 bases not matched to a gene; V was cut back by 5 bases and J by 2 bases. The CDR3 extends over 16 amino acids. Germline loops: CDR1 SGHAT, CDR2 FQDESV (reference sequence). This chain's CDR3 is CASSQSTGEMTYEQYF. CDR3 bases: TGTGCCAGCAGCCAGTCGACAGGGGAGATGACCTACGAGCAGTACTTC.

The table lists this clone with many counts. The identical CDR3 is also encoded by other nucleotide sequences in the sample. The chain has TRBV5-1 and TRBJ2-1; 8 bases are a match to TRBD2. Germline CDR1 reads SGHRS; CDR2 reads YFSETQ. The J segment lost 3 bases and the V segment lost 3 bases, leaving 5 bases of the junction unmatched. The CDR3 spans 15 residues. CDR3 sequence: CASSSTGTSYNEQFF. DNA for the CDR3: TGCGCCAGCAGCTCAACCGGGACTAGCTACAATGAGCAGTTCTTC.

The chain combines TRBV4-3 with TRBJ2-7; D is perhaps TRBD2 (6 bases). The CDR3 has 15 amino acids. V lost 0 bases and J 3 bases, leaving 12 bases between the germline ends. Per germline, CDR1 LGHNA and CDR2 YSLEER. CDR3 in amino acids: CASSQDWVGGYEQYF. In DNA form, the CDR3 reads TGCGCCAGCAGCCAAGATTGGGTGGGAGGCTACGAGCAGTACTTC.

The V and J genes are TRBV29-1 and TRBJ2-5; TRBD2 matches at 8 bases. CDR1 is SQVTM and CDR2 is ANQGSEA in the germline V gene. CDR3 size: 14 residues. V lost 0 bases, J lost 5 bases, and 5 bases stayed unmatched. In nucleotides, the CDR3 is TGCAGCGTTGAAGAGTTAGCGGGACGGGAGACCCAGTACTTC. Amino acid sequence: CSVEELAGRETQYF.

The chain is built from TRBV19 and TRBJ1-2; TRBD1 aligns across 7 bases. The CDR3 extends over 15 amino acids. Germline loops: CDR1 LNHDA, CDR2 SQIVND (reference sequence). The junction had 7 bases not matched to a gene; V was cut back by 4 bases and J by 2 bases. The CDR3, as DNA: TGTGCCAGTAGTACAGACAGGGATCCGAACTATGGCTACACCTTC. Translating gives CASSTDRDPNYGYTF.

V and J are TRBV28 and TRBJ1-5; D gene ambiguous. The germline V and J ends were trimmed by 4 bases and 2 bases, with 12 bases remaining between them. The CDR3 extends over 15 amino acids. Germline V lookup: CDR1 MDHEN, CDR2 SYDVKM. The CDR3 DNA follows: TGTGCCAGCAGTTACTGGGCGGGCCGCAATCAGCCCCAGCATTTT. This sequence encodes CASSYWAGRNQPQHF.